Shown below are 27 T cell receptor beta chains from a single sample sequenced in a study of T cell changes during pregnancy in multiple sclerosis. Repertoires were generated with immunoSEQ multiplex PCR, while TCRdb's copy carries only in-frame clones and drops some. Here the sample spans 50,000 to 75,000 clones, roughly nine tenths being singletons. The sample was peripheral blood, taken in the third trimester of pregnancy. The receptors originated from a female donor in good health, enrolled as a control in a pregnancy study.

V usage is TRBV9 and J usage is TRBJ2-3; 7 positions match TRBD2. The CDR3 is 14 residues long. The V and J ends lost 1 base and 1 base, in that order; junction bases with no gene match: 0. In germline, CDR1 is SGDLS, CDR2 YYNGEE. The CDR3 spells CASSVSGGTDTQYF. Here the CDR3 DNA reads TGTGCCAGCAGCGTAAGCGGGGGCACAGATACGCAGTATTTT.

J is TRBJ1-1 and V is TRBV15; D gene ambiguous. V was clipped by 3 bases and J by 5 bases, with 10 bases between them. The germline CDR1 and CDR2 sequences are LNHNV and YYDKDF (reference sequence). The CDR3 loop spans 13 amino acids. The CDR3 sequence is CATSRPEETEAFF. Written as DNA, the CDR3 is TGTGCCACCAGCAGGCCCGAGGAAACTGAAGCTTTCTTT.

This chain uses TRBV5-4 with TRBJ2-1; maybe TRBD2 (5 bases). CDR1 and CDR2 (germline): SGHNT, YYREEE (reference sequence). With 4 bases removed from V and 5 bases from J, the gap between germline ends came to 10 bases. The CDR3 loop spans 13 amino acids. CDR3: CASSVRLNNEQFF. In DNA form, the CDR3 reads TGTGCCAGCAGCGTAAGACTAAACAATGAGCAGTTCTTC.

This CDR3 reads CASSDRAKGYTF. Here the CDR3 DNA reads TGTGCCAGCAGCGACAGGGCGAAGGGCTACACCTTC. V is TRBV27 and J is TRBJ1-2, with 7 bases matching TRBD1. Per germline, CDR1 MNHEY and CDR2 SMNVEV (reference sequence). With V trimmed by 6 bases and J by 8 bases, 6 bases remained unmatched. The CDR3 consists of 12 residues.

In DNA form, the CDR3 reads TGTGCCAGTAGTTTTCAGAATCAGCCCCAGCATTTT. Translation gives CASSFQNQPQHF. The chain carries TRBV19 and TRBJ1-5, with D uncertain. Germline CDR1 is LNHDA and CDR2 is SQIVND (reference sequence). CDR3 length: 12 amino acids. V was trimmed by 5 bases and J by 4 bases, leaving 6 bases between them.

This chain connects TRBV6-5 to TRBJ2-7; D gene uncertain. The germline gives CDR1 MNHEY, CDR2 SVGAGI. The CDR3 contains 13 residues. V gave up 0 bases and J gave up 3 bases, with 6 bases separating them. CDR3 residues: CASSYSVSYEQYF. The DNA of the CDR3 is TGTGCCAGCAGTTACTCGGTCAGCTACGAGCAGTACTTC.

The chain recombines TRBV19 with TRBJ1-5, with D possibly matching TRBD1 (5 bases). V lost 3 bases, J lost 3 bases, and 15 bases lay in between. The CDR3 contains 16 residues. CDR1 is LNHDA and CDR2 is SQIVND in the germline V gene (reference sequence). The CDR3 DNA follows: TGTGCCAGTAGTATCCGTACAGGACACCTCAATCAGCCCCAGCATTTT. It codes for CASSIRTGHLNQPQHF.

This rearrangement joins TRBV6-5 to TRBJ2-7; 7 bases are a match to TRBD2. Germline V gene data show CDR1 as MNHEY and CDR2 as SVGAGI. This CDR3 spans 12 amino acids. V lost 2 bases to trimming and J lost 8 bases; unmatched junction nucleotides: 3. The CDR3 here is CASSYGSGKQYF. The CDR3, as DNA: TGTGCCAGCAGTTACGGGAGCGGGAAGCAGTACTTC.

The chain carries TRBV10-1 and TRBJ2-7; D possibly corresponds to TRBD1 (5 bases). V shed 4 bases and J shed 7 bases, with 14 bases lying between them. This CDR3 is 13 amino acids long. Germline V gives CDR1 WNHNN, CDR2 SYGVQD (reference sequence). CDR3 coding DNA: TGCGCCAGCAGTGGAAAAGGGGTGAGAGAGCAGTACTTC. This gives the protein CASSGKGVREQYF.

There are a few counts of this clone. The V and J genes are TRBV2 and TRBJ1-3; unclear D gene. With 6 bases removed from V and 6 bases from J, the gap between germline ends came to 12 bases. Germline CDR1 reads SNHLY; CDR2 reads FYNNEI. This CDR3 region has 13 residues. The chain's CDR3 is CASSVWAPNTIYF. DNA of the CDR3: TGTGCCAGCAGCGTGTGGGCTCCAAACACCATATATTTT. The complete variable domain, with remaining parts taken from reference TRBV2 and TRBJ1-3, reads EPEVTQTPSHQVTQMGQEVILRCVPISNHLYFYWYRQILGQKVEFLVSFYNNEISEKSEIFDDQFSVERPDGSNFTLKIRSTKLEDSAMYFCASSVWAPNTIYFGEGSWLTVV.

This rearrangement joins TRBV6-1 to TRBJ2-2; TRBD1 agrees at 10 bases. The CDR3 spans 15 residues. V lost 6 bases to trimming and J lost 4 bases; unmatched junction nucleotides: 5. The germline V gene encodes CDR1 MNHNS and CDR2 SASEGT. The DNA of the CDR3 is TGTGCCAGCAGGGGACAGGGGCTCGTCACCGGGGAGCTGTTTTTT. It yields the protein CASRGQGLVTGELFF.

The genes are TRBV10-3 and TRBJ2-7; a possible D gene is TRBD1 (5 bases). Between the trimmed V and J ends, which lost 6 bases and 3 bases, there was a span of 15 bases. The CDR3 is made up of 14 amino acids. CDR1 is ENHRY and CDR2 is SYGVKD in the germline V gene. The CDR3, as DNA: TGTGCCATCAGCGACTTGGGGCGACGCTACGAGCAGTACTTC. Translated, it gives CAISDLGRRYEQYF.

This clone was detected once. This chain uses TRBV6-6 with TRBJ1-1, with 7 bases matching TRBD1. The junction had 8 bases not matched to a gene; V was cut back by 7 bases and J by 9 bases. Germline values: CDR1 MNHNY, CDR2 SVGAGI (reference sequence). This CDR3 region has 12 residues. In DNA form, the CDR3 reads TGTGCCAGCAACCCGGACAGGAGACAAGCTTTCTTT. The encoded protein is CASNPDRRQAFF.

The rearrangement joins TRBV27 to TRBJ2-3; D is unclear. This CDR3 is built from 16 residues. Germline CDR1 MNHEY, CDR2 SMNVEV (reference sequence). The V end was cut by 5 bases, the J end by 1 base, with 16 bases between. CDR3 sequence reads: CASSLLTNLGTDTQYF. The CDR3 DNA reads as TGTGCCAGCAGTCTCCTGACAAACTTGGGCACAGATACGCAGTATTTT.

The V and J genes are TRBV6-6 and TRBJ2-7; weak D call: TRBD1 (8 bases). The CDR3 has 16 amino acids. Germline CDR1 is MNHNY and CDR2 is SVGAGI (reference sequence). Trimming took off 0 bases at V and 7 bases at J, with 19 bases between the two ends. The CDR3 sequence is CASSYSGQVTGGEQYF. In DNA form, the CDR3 reads TGTGCCAGCAGTTACTCGGGACAGGTGACCGGGGGGGAGCAGTACTTC.

The chain joins TRBV7-6 to TRBJ2-3, with D possibly being TRBD2 (5 bases). V lost 5 bases and J 1 base, leaving 13 bases between the germline ends. The CDR3 sequence is 15 residues long. Germline-derived CDR1 and CDR2 are SGHVS and FNYEAQ. The CDR3 DNA is TGTGCCAGCAGCCCAGAGGGCCGCGGCACAGATACGCAGTATTTT. As protein: CASSPEGRGTDTQYF.

This rearrangement joins TRBV10-3 to TRBJ2-5, with 12 bases matching TRBD2. V gave up 10 bases and J gave up 4 bases; unmatched junction bases: 13. Germline V lookup: CDR1 ENHRY, CDR2 SYGVKD. The CDR3 consists of 16 residues. The CDR3 DNA reads TGTGCCACCAACTTCAAGACTAGCGGGAGTACAGAGACCCAGTACTTC. Residues: CATNFKTSGSTETQYF.

This rearrangement joins TRBV6-5 to TRBJ1-2; 8 nucleotides align to TRBD1. Germline CDR1 is MNHEY and CDR2 is SVGAGI. Unmatched junction bases numbered 9, after V lost 8 bases and J lost 1 base. This CDR3 is 15 amino acids long. CDR3 DNA sequence: TGTGCCAGCGGGCGACAGGGGAAGAATAACTATGGCTACACCTTC. Amino acids: CASGRQGKNNYGYTF.

The rearrangement uses TRBV5-1 and TRBJ2-7, with a tentative D call TRBD1 (5 bases). The CDR3 loop spans 15 amino acids. Germline CDR1 and CDR2: SGHRS and YFSETQ. Trimming removed 5 bases from V and 6 bases from J, with 21 bases in between. Here the CDR3 reads CASRLGLVGLAEQYF. DNA for the CDR3: TGCGCCAGCAGGCTGGGGTTAGTGGGGCTTGCCGAGCAGTACTTC.

The chain has TRBV5-1 and TRBJ1-6; perhaps TRBD1 as D (6 bases). The CDR3 runs to 15 residues. V lost 0 bases and J lost 5, with 9 bases in between. Germline values: CDR1 SGHRS, CDR2 YFSETQ. CDR3 sequence (DNA): TGCGCCAGCAGCTTGGGGACAGCGGATAATTCACCCCTCCACTTT. It yields the protein CASSLGTADNSPLHF.

With regard to this clone: Sequence at one end of the junction differs from germline and may be a read error. The chain has TRBV2 and TRBJ2-5; 10 bases are shared with TRBD1. Germline values: CDR1 SNHLY, CDR2 FYNNEI. There are 16 residues in the CDR3. The CDR3 here is CASSVGDRGMGETQYF. For the CDR3, the DNA is TGTGCCAGTAGTGTAGGGGACAGGGGAATGGGGGAGACCCAGTACTTC. Filled out from reference TRBV2 and TRBJ2-5, the complete variable domain reads EPEVTQTPSHQVTQMGQEVILRCVPISNHLYFYWYRQILGQKVEFLVSFYNNEISEKSEIFDDQFSVERPDGSNFTLKIRSTKLEDSAMYFCASSVGDRGMGETQYFGPGTRLLVL.

The rearrangement links TRBV4-2 to TRBJ2-5; 8 nucleotides agree with TRBD2. The end of the DNA aligns better with TRBJ2-7, so the J call may be wrong. The CDR3 sequence is 16 residues long. Germline V gene lookup returns CDR1 LGHNA and CDR2 YNFKEQ. The CDR3 region has the DNA TGTGCCAGCAGCCAAGAAACCGAGCGGGAGTTCTACGAGCAGTACTTC. Protein sequence: CASSQETEREFYEQYF.

This chain links TRBV7-2 with TRBJ2-5; 7 positions agree with TRBD1. CDR3 length: 14 amino acids. The J segment lost 3 bases and the V segment lost 4 bases, leaving 5 bases of the junction unmatched. The V gene's germline CDR1 is SGHTA and CDR2 FQGNSA. The CDR3 loop reads CASSSGQIEETQYF. CDR3 DNA sequence: TGTGCCAGCAGCTCGGGACAGATAGAAGAGACCCAGTACTTC. Variable domain in full (rest from reference TRBV7-2 and TRBJ2-5): GAGVSQSPSNKVTEKGKDVELRCDPISGHTALYWYRQSLGQGLEFLIYFQGNSAPDKSGLPSDRFSAERTGGSVSTLTIQRTQQEDSAVYLCASSSGQIEETQYFGPGTRLLVL.

The chain links TRBV10-1 to TRBJ1-4, with a possible D match to TRBD1 (5 bases). Trimming took off 3 bases at V and 4 bases at J, with 12 bases between the two ends. The CDR3 runs to 15 residues. In germline, CDR1 is WNHNN, CDR2 SYGVQD (reference sequence). Here the CDR3 DNA reads TGCGCCAGCAGTGACAGGGCCTCCCTTAATGAAAAACTGTTTTTT. It is translated as CASSDRASLNEKLFF.

This clone was seen a single time. The rearrangement joins TRBV6-5 to TRBJ1-2, with TRBD1 identical over 7 bases. This CDR3 contains 14 residues. The germline CDR1 and CDR2 sequences are MNHEY and SVGAGI. The V gene end was trimmed by 0 bases and the J gene end by 4 bases; junction bases not matched to a gene: 2. The CDR3 nucleotides are TGTGCCAGCAGTTACTCGTGGGACAGCTATGGCTACACCTTC. As protein: CASSYSWDSYGYTF.

The CDR3 nucleotides read TGTGCCAGCAGCCCACGACTAGCGGGAGGGGACAATGAGCAGTTCTTC. Translating it yields CASSPRLAGGDNEQFF. The chain has TRBV9 and TRBJ2-1, with 14 bases that match TRBD2. The CDR3 is 16 amino acids. Germline values: CDR1 SGDLS, CDR2 YYNGEE. J was trimmed by 5 bases and V by 4 bases; bases with no gene match: 5. Supplemented by reference TRBV9 and TRBJ2-1, the full variable domain reads DSGVTQTPKHLITATGQRVTLRCSPRSGDLSVYWYQQSLDQGLQFLIQYYNGEERAKGNILERFSAQQFPDLHSELNLSSLELGDSALYFCASSPRLAGGDNEQFFGPGTRLTVL.

The genes are TRBV28 and TRBJ2-5; 11 bases agree with TRBD2. CDR3 length: 20 residues. The germline V gene encodes CDR1 MDHEN and CDR2 SYDVKM. V lost 7 bases to trimming and J lost 2 bases; unmatched junction nucleotides: 21. The CDR3 loop reads CASTPAFQGLAAGRQETQYF. The CDR3 nucleotides read TGTGCCAGCACCCCAGCGTTCCAGGGACTAGCGGCAGGGCGTCAAGAGACCCAGTACTTC.